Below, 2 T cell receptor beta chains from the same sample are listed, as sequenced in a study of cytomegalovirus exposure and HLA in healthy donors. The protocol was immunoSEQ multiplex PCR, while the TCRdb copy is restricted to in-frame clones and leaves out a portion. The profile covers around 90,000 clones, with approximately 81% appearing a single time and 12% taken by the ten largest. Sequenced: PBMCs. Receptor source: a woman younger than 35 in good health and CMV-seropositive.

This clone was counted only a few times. The CDR3 loop is CASSQASSAGATIAYEQYF. CDR3 in DNA: TGTGCCAGCAGCCAAGCATCGTCGGCGGGGGCCACTATCGCCTACGAGCAGTACTTC. The chain employs TRBV4-2 and TRBJ2-7; perhaps TRBD2 as D (7 bases). V was clipped by 1 base and J by 2 bases, with 24 bases between them. The CDR3 has 19 amino acids. Germline V gene sequence: CDR1 LGHNA, CDR2 YNFKEQ.

The CDR3 protein is CASSQGGTGFTTGELFF. CDR3 nucleotides: TGCGCCAGCAGCCAAGGCGGGACAGGATTCACTACCGGGGAGCTGTTTTTT. V gene TRBV4-3 combines with J gene TRBJ2-2, with 8 bases aligning to TRBD1. The CDR3 covers 17 residues. Per germline, CDR1 LGHNA and CDR2 YSLEER. V lost 1 base and J lost 5; bases outside the gene matches: 9.